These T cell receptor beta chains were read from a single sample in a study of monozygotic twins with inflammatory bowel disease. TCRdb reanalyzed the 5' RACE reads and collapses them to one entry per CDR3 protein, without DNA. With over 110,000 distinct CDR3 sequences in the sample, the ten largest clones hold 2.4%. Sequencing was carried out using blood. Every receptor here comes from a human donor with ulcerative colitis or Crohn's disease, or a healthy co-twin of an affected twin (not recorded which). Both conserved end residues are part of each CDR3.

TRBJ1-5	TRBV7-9	CASSSLGGWPNQPQHF
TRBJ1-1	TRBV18	CASSPTTGRNTEAFF
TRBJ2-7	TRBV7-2	CASSFGLAGKSSYEQYF
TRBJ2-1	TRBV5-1	CASRGPGSVIAGNYNEQFF
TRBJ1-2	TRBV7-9	CASSLVHLSGYTF
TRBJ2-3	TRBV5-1	CASSPTPGNTDTQYF
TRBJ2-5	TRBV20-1	CSALLDSQETQYF
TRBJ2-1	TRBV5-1	CASSDSSGADNEQFF
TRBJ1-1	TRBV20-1	CSATGTGETEAFF
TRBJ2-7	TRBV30	CAWSVLGRVMYEQYF
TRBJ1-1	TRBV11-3	CASSFNRDTEAFF
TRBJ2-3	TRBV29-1	CSGHRASTDTQYF
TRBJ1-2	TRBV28	CASSFSSAGGYGYTF
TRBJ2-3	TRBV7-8	CASSLAGDLTDTQYF
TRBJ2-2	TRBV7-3	CASRQGANTGELFF
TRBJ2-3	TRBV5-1	CASSLDLGTDTQYF
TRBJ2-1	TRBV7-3	CASSLGAEYNEQFF
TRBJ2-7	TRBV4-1	CASSQDLYEQYF
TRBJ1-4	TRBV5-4	CASSRAGPAGEKLFF
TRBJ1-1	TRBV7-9	CASTTRGGFGEAFF
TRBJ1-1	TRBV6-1	CASSKDRENTEAFF
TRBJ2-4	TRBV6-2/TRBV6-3	CASRSARFENIQYF
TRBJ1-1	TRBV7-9	CASSLGVRAFF
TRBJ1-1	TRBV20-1	CSAQAIMSTEAFF
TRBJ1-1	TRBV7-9	CASSQTGMNTEAFF
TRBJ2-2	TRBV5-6	CASSLVTSPGTGELFF
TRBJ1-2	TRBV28	CASSLSYLNYGYTF
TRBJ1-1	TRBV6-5	CASSGQGRLEAFF
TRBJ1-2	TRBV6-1	CASSEARQGVTGYTF
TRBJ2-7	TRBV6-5	CASSYGRTYEQYF
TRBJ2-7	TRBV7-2	CASSQGPYEQYF
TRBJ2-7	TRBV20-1	CSARSRSGTETYEQYF
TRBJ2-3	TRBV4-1	CASSQLAGARTDTQYF
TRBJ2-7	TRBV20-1	CSAIFGSEQYF
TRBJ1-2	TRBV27	CASSFSNPGQGYYGYTF
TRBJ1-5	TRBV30	CAWSGDTSQPQHF
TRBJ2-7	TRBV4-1	CASSPRQGQTYEQYF